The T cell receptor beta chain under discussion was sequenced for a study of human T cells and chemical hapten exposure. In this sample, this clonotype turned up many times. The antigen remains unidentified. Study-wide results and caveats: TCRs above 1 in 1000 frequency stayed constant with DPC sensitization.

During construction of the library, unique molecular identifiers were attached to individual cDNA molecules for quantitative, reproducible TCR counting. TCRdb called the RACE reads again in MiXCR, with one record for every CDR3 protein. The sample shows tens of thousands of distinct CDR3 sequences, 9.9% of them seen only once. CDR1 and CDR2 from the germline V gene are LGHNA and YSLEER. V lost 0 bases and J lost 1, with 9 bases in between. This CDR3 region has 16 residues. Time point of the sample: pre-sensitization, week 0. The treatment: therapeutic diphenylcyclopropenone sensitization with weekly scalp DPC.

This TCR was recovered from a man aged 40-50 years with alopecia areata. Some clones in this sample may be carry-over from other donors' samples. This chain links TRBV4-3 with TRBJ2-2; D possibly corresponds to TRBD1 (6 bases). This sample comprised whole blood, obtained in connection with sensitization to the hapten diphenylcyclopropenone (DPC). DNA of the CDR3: TGCGCCAGCAGCCAAGAAGGGGGAAGGAACACCGGGGAGCTGTTTTTT. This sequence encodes CASSQEGGRNTGELFF.